The 10 T cell receptor beta chains given below trace back to one sample, sequenced in a study of blood T cell repertoires in COVID-19. Assay used: immunoSEQ multiplex PCR; TCRdb lists only in-frame clones, some missing. The sample lists more than 70,000 clones, approximately 85% occurring once. The sequenced material came from peripheral blood. Source of these receptors: a man between 60 and 75 years old with acute or convalescent COVID-19.

The chain employs TRBV11-3 and TRBJ2-3; 12 bases are shared with TRBD2. This CDR3 contains 17 residues. V was pared by 2 bases and J by 4 bases, with 7 bases of the junction left unmatched. Germline values: CDR1 SGHNT, CDR2 YENEEA. The CDR3 sequence is CASSLRLAGVFADTQYF. The CDR3 nucleotides are TGTGCCAGCAGCTTAAGACTAGCGGGAGTGTTTGCAGATACGCAGTATTTT.

This clone has a handful of counts. The chain recombines TRBV6-1 with TRBJ1-1, with no clear D. The CDR3 consists of 16 residues. Germline-derived CDR1 and CDR2 are MNHNS and SASEGT. Trimming removed 1 base at V and 2 bases at J, with 14 bases between. The CDR3 sequence: CASSEGGYGVNTEAFF. DNA for the CDR3: TGTGCCAGCAGTGAAGGAGGCTACGGGGTAAACACTGAAGCTTTCTTT.

This chain links TRBV5-1 with TRBJ2-6; perhaps TRBD2 as D (7 bases). The germline gives CDR1 SGHRS, CDR2 YFSETQ. V gave up 0 bases and J gave up 8 bases, with 21 bases separating them. The CDR3 covers 18 residues. CDR3 DNA sequence: TGCGCCAGCAGCTTGGAGGGAGGGGGGGCGCCTGGTCCCAACGTCCTGACTTTC. Its protein is CASSLEGGGAPGPNVLTF.

The chain employs TRBV10-3 and TRBJ2-1, with 11 bases identical to TRBD2. Germline V gene sequence: CDR1 ENHRY, CDR2 SYGVKD. This CDR3 region has 17 residues. Unmatched junction bases numbered 10, after V lost 2 bases and J lost 7 bases. This CDR3 is CAISERDRASGGNEQFF. CDR3 in DNA: TGTGCCATCAGTGAGAGGGATCGGGCTAGCGGGGGGAATGAGCAGTTCTTC.

The chain joins TRBV4-3 to TRBJ2-3, with D possibly matching TRBD1 (8 bases). The V end was cut by 0 bases, the J end by 6 bases, with 13 bases between. The CDR3 loop spans 15 amino acids. CDR1 and CDR2 from the germline V gene are LGHNA and YSLEER. The DNA for the CDR3 is TGCGCCAGCAGCCAAGATACAGGGGGGGGCGATACGCAGTATTTT. This translates into CASSQDTGGGDTQYF.

The chain carries TRBV19 and TRBJ1-2; a weak D match, TRBD1 (5 bases). V lost 2 bases to trimming and J lost 7 bases, with 8 bases between them. This CDR3 spans 12 amino acids. Germline values: CDR1 LNHDA, CDR2 SQIVND (reference sequence). The CDR3 nucleotides read TGTGCCAGTAGTATACTGGGGCTTGGCTACACCTTC. Translated: CASSILGLGYTF.

The CDR3 DNA is TGTGCCAGTAGTAGGCCTTCAAAGACTAGCGGGGACACCAATGAGCAGTTCTTC. This encodes CASSRPSKTSGDTNEQFF. This chain links TRBV19 with TRBJ2-1; 11 bases fit TRBD2. Germline V gene sequence: CDR1 LNHDA, CDR2 SQIVND (reference sequence). This CDR3 spans 18 amino acids. With V trimmed by 4 bases and J by 6 bases, 14 bases remained unmatched.

J is TRBJ1-5 and V is TRBV15; the match to TRBD1 covers 9 bases. The J segment lost 4 bases and the V segment lost 1 base, leaving 2 bases of the junction unmatched. CDR1 is LNHNV and CDR2 is YYDKDF in the germline V gene (reference sequence). The CDR3 is made up of 15 amino acids. CDR3 coding DNA: TGTGCCACCAGCAGAGTCGGACAGGGGAATCAGCCCCAGCATTTT. It codes for CATSRVGQGNQPQHF.

V and J are TRBV5-1 and TRBJ1-4, with 10 bases lining up with TRBD1. CDR3 length: 15 residues. In germline, CDR1 is SGHRS, CDR2 YFSETQ. With 6 bases clipped from V and 3 bases from J, the junction kept 5 bases outside the gene matches. The CDR3 protein is CASTAGTGANEKLFF. The CDR3 nucleotides read TGCGCCAGCACCGCAGGGACAGGGGCTAATGAAAAACTGTTTTTT.

The V and J genes are TRBV25-1 and TRBJ2-7; TRBD1 matches 10 bases. This CDR3 comprises 14 residues. Germline trimming cut 1 base from V and 7 bases from J; bases unmatched to any gene: 4. Germline CDR1 MGHDK, CDR2 SYGVNS. Written as DNA, the CDR3 is TGTGCCAGCAGTGAATGGGGGACAGGGGAAGAGCAGTACTTC. It yields the protein CASSEWGTGEEQYF.